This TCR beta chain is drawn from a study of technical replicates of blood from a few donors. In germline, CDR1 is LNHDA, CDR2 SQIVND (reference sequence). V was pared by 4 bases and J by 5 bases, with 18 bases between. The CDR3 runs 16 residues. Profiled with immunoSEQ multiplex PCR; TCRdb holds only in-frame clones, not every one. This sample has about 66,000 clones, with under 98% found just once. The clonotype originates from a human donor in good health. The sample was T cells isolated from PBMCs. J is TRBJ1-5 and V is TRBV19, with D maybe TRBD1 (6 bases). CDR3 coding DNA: TGTGCCAGTAGTAGACAAACAGGGATTCGGGATCAGCCCCAGCATTTT. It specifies CASSRQTGIRDQPQHF.